A single T cell receptor beta chain is shown here with its context. Related graft donors supplied nonmyeloablative bone marrow transplants, and mixed chimerism was transient. Germline V CDR1 and CDR2: KGHSH, LQKENI. V dropped 3 bases and J dropped 0 bases, with 8 bases sitting between them. The CDR3 covers 14 residues. These data originate in a study of Tregs in tolerant kidney transplant recipients. Measured with immunoSEQ multiplex PCR; TCRdb has only the in-frame clones, and not every one. The table includes 74,000 or so clones, around 90% detected once. The material sequenced was CD4+ T cells from blood (PBMCs), taken 24 months after the transplant. The chain employs TRBV18 and TRBJ1-1, with D perhaps matching TRBD1 (5 bases). This sequence was found in a human patient who received a combined kidney and bone marrow transplant. Some T cells may have originated in the graft donor. The CDR3 here is CASSPTRVNTEAFF. DNA for the CDR3: TGTGCCAGCTCACCGACCAGGGTGAACACTGAAGCTTTCTTT.